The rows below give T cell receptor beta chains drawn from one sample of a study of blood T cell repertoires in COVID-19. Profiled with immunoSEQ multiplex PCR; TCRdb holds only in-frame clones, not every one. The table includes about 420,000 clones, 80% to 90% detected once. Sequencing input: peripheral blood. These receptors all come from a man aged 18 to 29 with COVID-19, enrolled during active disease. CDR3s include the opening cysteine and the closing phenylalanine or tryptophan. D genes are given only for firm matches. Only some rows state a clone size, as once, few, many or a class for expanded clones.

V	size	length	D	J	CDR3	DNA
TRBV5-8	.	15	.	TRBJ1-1	CASSLGSDRNTEAFF	TGTGCCAGCAGCTTGGGGTCGGACAGGAACACTGAAGCTTTCTTT
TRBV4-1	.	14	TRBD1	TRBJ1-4	CASSQGGGLEKLFF	TGCGCCAGCAGCCAAGGAGGGGGCCTTGAAAAACTGTTTTTT
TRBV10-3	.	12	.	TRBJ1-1	CAISAGSYEAFF	TGTGCCATCAGTGCGGGGTCTTATGAAGCTTTCTTT
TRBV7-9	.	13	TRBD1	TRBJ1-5	CASSGDRDRPQHF	TGTGCCAGCAGCGGAGACAGGGACCGGCCCCAGCATTTT
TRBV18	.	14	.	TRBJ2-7	CASRSTTSSYEQYF	TGTGCCAGCCGAAGTACTACCAGCTCCTACGAGCAGTACTTC
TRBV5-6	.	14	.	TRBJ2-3	CASSFEHRTDTQYF	TGTGCCAGCAGCTTTGAACACCGCACAGATACGCAGTATTTT
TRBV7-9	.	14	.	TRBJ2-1	CASSFDRTYNEQFF	TGTGCCAGCAGCTTTGACAGAACCTACAATGAGCAGTTCTTC
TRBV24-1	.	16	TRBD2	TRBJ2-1	CATSGARAGGWNEQFF	TGTGCCACCAGTGGTGCGCGAGCGGGAGGGTGGAATGAGCAGTTCTTC
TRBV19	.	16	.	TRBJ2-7	CASRENRDTIAYEQYF	TGTGCCAGTAGGGAGAACCGGGACACGATAGCCTACGAGCAGTACTTC
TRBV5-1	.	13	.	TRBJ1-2	CASSFNGDYGYTF	TGCGCCAGCAGCTTTAACGGTGACTATGGCTACACCTTC
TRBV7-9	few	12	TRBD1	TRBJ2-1	CASSQDRGLQFF	TGTGCCAGCAGCCAGGACAGGGGTTTACAATTCTTC
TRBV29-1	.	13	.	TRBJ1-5	CSAWYGDNQPQHF	TGCAGCGCGTGGTACGGTGACAATCAGCCCCAGCATTTT
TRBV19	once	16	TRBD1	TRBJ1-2	CASSGSGQGGLYGYTF	TGTGCCAGTAGTGGATCGGGACAGGGGGGACTCTATGGCTACACCTTC
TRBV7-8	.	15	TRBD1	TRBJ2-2	CASSLAGQGTGELFF	TGTGCCAGCAGCTTAGCGGGACAGGGCACCGGGGAGCTGTTTTTT
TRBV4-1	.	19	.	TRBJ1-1	CASSQVPKSQDRMNTEAFF	TGCGCCAGCAGCCAAGTGCCTAAAAGTCAGGATCGCATGAACACTGAAGCTTTCTTT
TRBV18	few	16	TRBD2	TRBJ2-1	CASSPTIAGGRNEQFF	TGTGCCAGCTCACCAACGATAGCGGGGGGCCGCAATGAGCAGTTCTTC
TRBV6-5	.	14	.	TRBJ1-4	CASSFRQVEEKLFF	TGTGCCAGCAGCTTTAGACAGGTTGAGGAAAAACTGTTTTTT
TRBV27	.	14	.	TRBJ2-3	CASSLNSRADTQYF	TGTGCCAGCAGTTTAAACAGCCGCGCAGATACGCAGTATTTT
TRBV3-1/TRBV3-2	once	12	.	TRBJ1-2	CASSPTGRGYTF	TGTGCCAGCAGCCCGACGGGGAGAGGCTACACCTTC
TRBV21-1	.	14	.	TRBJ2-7	CASSKEDTDYEQYF	TGTGCCAGCAGCAAAGAAGACACCGACTACGAGCAGTACTTC
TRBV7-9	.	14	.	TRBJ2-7	CASSLSIVAYEQYF	TGTGCCAGCAGCTTAAGTATCGTAGCCTACGAGCAGTACTTC
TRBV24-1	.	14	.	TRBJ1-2	CATSDQDSSGGYTF	TGTGCCACCAGTGACCAAGACAGTTCGGGCGGCTACACCTTC
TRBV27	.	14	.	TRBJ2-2	CASSLAGNTGELFF	TGTGCCAGCAGCCTTGCAGGGAACACCGGGGAGCTGTTTTTT
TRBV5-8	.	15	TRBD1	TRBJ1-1	CASSLANRGDTEAFF	TGTGCCAGCAGCTTGGCCAACAGGGGGGACACTGAAGCTTTCTTT
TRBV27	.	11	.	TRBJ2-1	CASSLYSEQFF	TGTGCCAGCAGTTTATACAGTGAGCAGTTCTTC
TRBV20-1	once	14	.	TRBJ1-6	CSASRGQLNSPLHF	TGCAGTGCTAGTCGGGGACAACTAAACTCACCCCTCCACTTT
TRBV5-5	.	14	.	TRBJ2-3	CASSPILAAGTQYF	TGTGCCAGCAGCCCCATTTTGGCAGCAGGTACGCAGTATTTT
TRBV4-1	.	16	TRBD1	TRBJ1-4	CASSQGTGAINEKLFF	TGCGCCAGCAGCCAGGGGACAGGGGCAATTAATGAAAAACTGTTTTTT
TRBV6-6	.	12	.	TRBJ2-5	CASSYLVGTQYF	TGTGCCAGCAGTTATCTAGTGGGGACCCAGTACTTC
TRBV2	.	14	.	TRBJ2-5	CASSFASSEETQYF	TGTGCCAGCAGTTTCGCGTCAAGTGAAGAGACCCAGTACTTC
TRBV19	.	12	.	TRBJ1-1	CASTSGGTEAFF	TGTGCCAGTACCTCAGGTGGCACTGAAGCTTTCTTT
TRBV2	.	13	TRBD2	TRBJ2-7	CASWASGTYEQYF	TGTGCCAGCTGGGCTAGCGGAACCTACGAGCAGTACTTC
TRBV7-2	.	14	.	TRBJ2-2	CASRFTRVAGELFF	TGTGCCAGCAGATTTACTCGAGTAGCCGGGGAGCTGTTTTTT
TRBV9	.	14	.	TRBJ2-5	CASSVSGLSETQYF	TGTGCCAGCAGCGTAAGCGGGCTCTCAGAGACCCAGTACTTC
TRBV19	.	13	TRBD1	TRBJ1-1	CATRDRVNTEAFF	TGTGCCACCCGGGACAGGGTAAACACTGAAGCTTTCTTT
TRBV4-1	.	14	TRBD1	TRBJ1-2	CASSRRQGLYGYTF	TGCGCCAGCAGCCGCAGACAGGGGCTCTATGGCTACACCTTC
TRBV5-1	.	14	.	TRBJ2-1	CASSYAGGSDEQFF	TGCGCCAGCAGTTATGCGGGTGGGTCCGATGAGCAGTTCTTC
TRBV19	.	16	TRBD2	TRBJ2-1	CASSTLAVLVRNEQFF	TGTGCCAGTAGTACTCTAGCGGTCCTGGTTCGCAATGAGCAGTTCTTC
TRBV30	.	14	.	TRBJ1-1	CAWTTGSGWAEAFF	TGTGCCTGGACGACAGGTTCGGGTTGGGCTGAAGCTTTCTTT
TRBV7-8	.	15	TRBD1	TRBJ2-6	CASSRGTAGANVLTF	TGTGCCAGCAGCAGAGGGACAGCTGGGGCCAACGTCCTGACTTTC
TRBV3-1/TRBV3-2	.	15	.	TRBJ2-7	CASSQDLGRDREQYF	TGTGCCAGCAGCCAAGATTTGGGCAGGGATCGCGAGCAGTACTTC
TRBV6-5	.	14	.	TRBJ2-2	CATKGQLNTGELFF	TGTGCCACAAAAGGACAGCTGAACACCGGGGAGCTGTTTTTT
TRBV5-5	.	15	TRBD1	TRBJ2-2	CASRRTGVETGELFF	TGTGCCAGCAGAAGGACAGGGGTAGAAACCGGGGAGCTGTTTTTT
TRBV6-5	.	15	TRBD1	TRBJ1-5	CASRADRGYNQPQHF	TGTGCCAGCAGAGCGGACAGGGGATACAATCAGCCCCAGCATTTT
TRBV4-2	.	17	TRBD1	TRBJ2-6	CASSPTGEVVGANVLTF	TGTGCCAGCAGCCCGACAGGGGAAGTGGTAGGGGCCAACGTCCTGACTTTC
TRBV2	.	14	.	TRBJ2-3	CASRATTLVELLYF	TGTGCCAGCAGAGCCACTACTTTAGTCGAGCTCTTGTATTTT
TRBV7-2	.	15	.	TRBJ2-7	CASSSSRGAFDEQYF	TGTGCCAGCAGCTCCTCCCGGGGGGCTTTCGACGAGCAGTACTTC
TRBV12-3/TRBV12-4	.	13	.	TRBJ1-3	CASSFGLGNTIYF	TGTGCCAGCAGTTTCGGACTTGGAAACACCATATATTTT
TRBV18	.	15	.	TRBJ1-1	CASSPDPAMGTEAFF	TGTGCCAGCTCACCAGACCCAGCGATGGGCACTGAAGCTTTCTTT
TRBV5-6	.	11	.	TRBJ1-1	CASSLRSEAFF	TGTGCCAGCAGCTTACGGAGTGAAGCTTTCTTT
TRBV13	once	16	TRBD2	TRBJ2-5	CASSYRLAGVVETQYF	TGTGCCAGCAGCTACCGACTAGCGGGGGTTGTAGAGACCCAGTACTTC
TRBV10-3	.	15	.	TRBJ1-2	CAISPKDRSTYGYTF	TGTGCCATCAGCCCTAAAGACAGGTCGACGTATGGCTACACCTTC
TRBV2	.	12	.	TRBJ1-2	CATHRESYGYTF	TGTGCCACCCACAGGGAAAGCTATGGCTACACCTTC
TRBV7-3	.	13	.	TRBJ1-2	CASSLSREDGYTF	TGTGCCAGCAGCTTAAGCAGGGAGGATGGCTACACCTTC
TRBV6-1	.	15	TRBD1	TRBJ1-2	CASSEDDRVQYGYTF	TGTGCCAGCAGTGAAGACGACAGGGTACAATATGGCTACACCTTC
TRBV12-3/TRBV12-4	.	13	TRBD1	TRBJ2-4	CASRQGQYNIQYF	TGTGCCAGCAGGCAGGGACAGTATAACATTCAGTACTTC
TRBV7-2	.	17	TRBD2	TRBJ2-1	CASSLRGRAGGPNEQFF	TGTGCCAGCAGCTTAAGAGGTCGAGCGGGAGGGCCGAATGAGCAGTTCTTC
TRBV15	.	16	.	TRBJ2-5	CATSRDRNSRGETQYF	TGTGCCACCAGCAGAGATAGAAACAGCAGGGGTGAGACCCAGTACTTC
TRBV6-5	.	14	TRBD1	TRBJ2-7	CASSYSGTGYEQYF	TGTGCCAGCAGTTACTCCGGGACAGGCTACGAGCAGTACTTC
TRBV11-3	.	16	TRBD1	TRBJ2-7	CASSSTGTGGSYEQYF	TGTGCCAGCAGCTCCACCGGGACAGGGGGCTCATACGAGCAGTACTTC